The clone carrying this T cell receptor (beta chain) was seen once. The antigen is unknown. This sample includes further DNA sequences coding for the same CDR3. Germline CDR1 reads MNHEY; CDR2 reads SVGAGI. V was clipped by 5 bases and J by 3 bases, with 7 bases between them. The CDR3 loop spans 12 amino acids. It was across several immunoSEQ plates that each subset's genomic DNA was evenly split. Repertoires were generated with immunoSEQ multiplex PCR, while TCRdb's copy carries only in-frame clones and drops some. The sample shows some 2,400,000 clones, nearly 97% of them seen only once. This sample is drawn from a study of shared clonotypes between healthy human individuals. Study results and caveats: Having only a few donors restricted how much genetic and exposure-history diversity was captured. As a rule, naive subsets had a larger estimated richness than memory subsets. Generation of non-shared clonotypes was less probable than generation of clonotypes shared by all four donors.

The V gene is TRBV6-5, the J gene TRBJ1-1, with D uncertain. The sequence came from a man younger than 35 in good health. The sample consisted of naive CD4+ T cells sorted from blood. The sample's subset: CD45RA+ positively selected. CDR3 protein: CASSRRDTEAFF. The CDR3 nucleotides read TGTGCCAGCAGTCGCCGGGACACTGAAGCTTTCTTT.